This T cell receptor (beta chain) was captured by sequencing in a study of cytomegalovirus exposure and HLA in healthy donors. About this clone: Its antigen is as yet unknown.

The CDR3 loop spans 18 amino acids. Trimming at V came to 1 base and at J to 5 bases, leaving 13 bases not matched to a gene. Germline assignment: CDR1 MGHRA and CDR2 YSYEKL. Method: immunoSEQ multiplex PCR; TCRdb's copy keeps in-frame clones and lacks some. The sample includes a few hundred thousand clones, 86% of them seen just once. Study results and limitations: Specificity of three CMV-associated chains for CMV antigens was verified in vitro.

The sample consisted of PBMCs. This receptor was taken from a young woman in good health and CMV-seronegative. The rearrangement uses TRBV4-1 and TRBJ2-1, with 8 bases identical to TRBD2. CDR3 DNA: TGCGCCAGCAGCCAAGCGATGGGAAGCGGGAGAACGAACAATGAGCAGTTCTTC. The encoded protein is CASSQAMGSGRTNNEQFF.